This entry lists 32 T cell receptor beta chains sequenced from one sample in a study of technical replicates of blood from a few donors. Only in-frame clones appear in the TCRdb table, and some are missing; sequencing was by immunoSEQ multiplex PCR. The repertoire consists of 91,000 or so clones, with 95% occurring once and the leading ten covering over 0.2%. The sample consisted of T cells isolated from PBMCs. The origin of the receptors is a human donor in good health.

The rearrangement links TRBV5-1 to TRBJ2-3; maybe TRBD2 (5 bases). CDR1 SGHRS and CDR2 YFSETQ come from the germline V gene. The CDR3 sequence is 15 residues long. Trimming cost V 5 bases and J 0 bases, with 13 bases left between them. The CDR3 loop is CASSTAAISTDTQYF. The DNA for the CDR3 is TGCGCCAGCAGTACAGCGGCGATTAGCACAGATACGCAGTATTTT.

CDR3 coding DNA: TGTGCCAGCAGTAGCTTAAGGGGACTAGCGGGCCCGAGCTCCTACAATGAGCAGTTCTTC. This gives the protein CASSSLRGLAGPSSYNEQFF. This chain connects TRBV28 to TRBJ2-1; TRBD2 aligns across 12 bases. Losses at the gene ends were 5 bases for V and 0 bases for J; bases not matched to a gene: 14. CDR1 and CDR2 (germline): MDHEN, SYDVKM. The CDR3 runs 20 residues. Based on the CDR3 plus reference TRBV28 and TRBJ2-1, the full variable domain is DVKVTQSSRYLVKRTGEKVFLECVQDMDHENMFWYRQDPGLGLRLIYFSYDVKMKEKGDIPEGYSVSREKKERFSLILESASTNQTSMYLCASSSLRGLAGPSSYNEQFFGPGTRLTVL.

The chain is built from TRBV29-1 and TRBJ2-2; the D gene is possibly TRBD1 (6 bases). V lost 8 bases to trimming and J lost 3 bases, with 13 bases between them. The CDR3 extends over 13 amino acids. Germline loops: CDR1 SQVTM, CDR2 ANQGSEA. CDR3 residues: CSFLQGYTGELFF. The CDR3 DNA is TGCAGCTTCTTACAGGGTTACACCGGGGAGCTGTTTTTT.

The chain combines TRBV7-8 with TRBJ2-7; 10 bases are shared with TRBD1. The length of the CDR3 is 15 residues. Germline loops: CDR1 SGHVS, CDR2 FQNEAQ. Trimming cost V 6 bases and J 3 bases; bases outside gene matches: 8. Here the CDR3 reads CASRPTGGFHYEQYF. In DNA form, the CDR3 reads TGTGCCAGCAGGCCGACAGGGGGCTTCCACTACGAGCAGTACTTC.

The chain employs TRBV29-1 and TRBJ2-7; D not certain. Germline assignment: CDR1 SQVTM and CDR2 ANQGSEA. This CDR3 is 12 amino acids long. V was trimmed by 6 bases and J by 0 bases, leaving 9 bases between them. CDR3 sequence: CSVTWSSYEQYF. The CDR3 DNA reads TGCAGCGTAACCTGGAGCTCCTACGAGCAGTACTTC.

The chain recombines TRBV9 with TRBJ2-1; unclear D gene. CDR3 length: 12 residues. V was cut by 2 bases and J by 6 bases, with 6 bases left in between. Germline CDR1 reads SGDLS; CDR2 reads YYNGEE. The CDR3 spells CASSVLVNEQFF. The CDR3 bases are TGTGCCAGCAGCGTCCTAGTCAATGAGCAGTTCTTC.

The chain carries TRBV4-2 and TRBJ2-2, with D maybe TRBD1 (7 bases). The germline CDR1 and CDR2 sequences are LGHNA and YNFKEQ. There are 15 residues in the CDR3. With 0 bases removed from V and 6 bases from J, the gap between germline ends came to 11 bases. The CDR3 loop reads CASSQEEGAAGELFF. The CDR3 DNA sequence: TGTGCCAGCAGCCAAGAGGAGGGGGCCGCCGGGGAGCTGTTTTTT.

This clone is a singleton in its sample. This CDR3 is CASSFSGSYEQYF. The CDR3 DNA follows: TGTGCCAGCAGCTTTTCCGGGTCCTACGAGCAGTACTTC. V usage is TRBV5-4 and J usage is TRBJ2-7; D unresolved. Germline V lookup: CDR1 SGHNT, CDR2 YYREEE (reference sequence). This CDR3 has 13 residues. Trimming took 2 bases from V and 1 from J, leaving 7 bases between them.

The chain recombines TRBV15 with TRBJ1-2; TRBD1 agrees at 7 bases. There are 13 residues in the CDR3. Trimming removed 0 bases from V and 8 bases from J; junction bases left unmatched: 3. Germline loops: CDR1 LNHNV, CDR2 YYDKDF (reference sequence). CDR3 nucleotides: TGTGCCACCAGCAGAGATATAGGGGGCGGCTACACCTTC. Translation gives CATSRDIGGGYTF.

The chain joins TRBV5-1 to TRBJ1-1; D perhaps matches TRBD1 (5 bases). The CDR3 consists of 13 residues. Trimming cost V 3 bases and J 2 bases, with 8 bases left between them. Germline V gene sequence: CDR1 SGHRS, CDR2 YFSETQ. The chain's CDR3 is CASSSGANTEAFF. The CDR3 DNA sequence: TGCGCCAGCAGCTCTGGGGCTAACACTGAAGCTTTCTTT.

The chain is built from TRBV4-1 and TRBJ2-1; D remains unclear. V was shortened by 0 bases and J by 5 bases, with 5 bases between the two germline ends. Germline assignment: CDR1 MGHRA and CDR2 YSYEKL. This CDR3 contains 13 residues. In DNA form, the CDR3 reads TGCGCCAGCAGCCAAGATGAGGACAATGAGCAGTTCTTC. Encoded protein: CASSQDEDNEQFF.

The chain carries TRBV11-2 and TRBJ1-5, with no clear D. Trimming stripped 0 bases from V and 2 bases from J, with 14 bases between. Per the germline V gene, CDR1 is SGHAT and CDR2 is FQNNGV. CDR3 length equals 17 residues. In DNA form, the CDR3 reads TGTGCCAGCAGCTTAGAGGTTATCGGGGTGGGCAATCAGCCCCAGCATTTT. Protein sequence: CASSLEVIGVGNQPQHF.

The V gene is TRBV5-1, the J gene TRBJ2-1; 15 bases fit TRBD2. Germline values: CDR1 SGHRS, CDR2 YFSETQ. V gave up 4 bases and J gave up 4 bases; unmatched junction bases: 18. The CDR3 is 21 residues long. CDR3 loop: CASSPYRTSGRAGPWYNEQFF. The CDR3 DNA reads TGCGCCAGCAGCCCATATCGGACTAGCGGGAGGGCCGGTCCGTGGTACAATGAGCAGTTCTTC.

This chain links TRBV28 with TRBJ1-1; 12 positions agree with TRBD1. CDR3 size: 15 residues. With 6 bases clipped from V and 5 bases from J, the junction kept 7 bases outside the gene matches. Germline CDR1 is MDHEN and CDR2 is SYDVKM. The CDR3 is CASSRWGQGATEAFF. The CDR3 DNA sequence: TGTGCCAGCAGCCGTTGGGGACAGGGGGCGACTGAAGCTTTCTTT.

This sequence joins TRBV27 and TRBJ1-2, with TRBD1 as a possible D gene (5 bases). V was pared by 4 bases and J by 8 bases, with 14 bases between. The CDR3 sequence is 13 residues long. CDR1 MNHEY and CDR2 SMNVEV come from the germline V gene (reference sequence). This CDR3 reads CASSSQGPSGYTF. CDR3 in DNA: TGTGCCAGCAGTTCTCAGGGCCCGAGCGGCTACACCTTC.

V is TRBV6-5 and J is TRBJ2-7; 8 nucleotides line up with TRBD1. After removal of 5 bases from V and 3 bases from J, the junction contained 3 bases not matched to a gene. The germline V gene encodes CDR1 MNHEY and CDR2 SVGAGI. CDR3 length equals 13 residues. The chain's CDR3 is CASSDRGLYEQYF. The DNA for the CDR3 is TGTGCCAGCAGTGACAGGGGCCTCTACGAGCAGTACTTC.

The rearrangement joins TRBV7-3 to TRBJ2-3; 7 bases align to TRBD2. This CDR3 comprises 16 residues. Germline loops: CDR1 SGHTA, CDR2 FQGTGA. Trimming removed 0 bases from V and 4 bases from J; junction bases left unmatched: 7. The CDR3 spells CASSLTPAGTADTQYF. The CDR3 region has the DNA TGTGCCAGCAGCTTAACGCCAGCGGGAACGGCAGATACGCAGTATTTT. Complete variable domain (other parts from reference TRBV7-3 and TRBJ2-3): GAGVSQTPSNKVTEKGKYVELRCDPISGHTALYWYRQSLGQGPEFLIYFQGTGAADDSGLPNDRFFAVRPEGSVSTLKIQRTERGDSAVYLCASSLTPAGTADTQYFGPGTRLTVL.

This clone appeared a few times. The CDR3: CASSIHPGGYGYTF. DNA for the CDR3: TGTGCCAGTAGTATTCACCCGGGAGGATATGGCTACACCTTC. The chain carries TRBV19 and TRBJ1-2; D remains unclear. The CDR3 contains 14 residues. The V and J ends lost 3 bases and 5 bases respectively, with 13 bases between them. Germline V gene data show CDR1 as LNHDA and CDR2 as SQIVND (reference sequence).

This sequence joins TRBV28 and TRBJ2-5, with a tentative D call TRBD2 (5 bases). The CDR3 consists of 15 residues. Germline V lookup: CDR1 MDHEN, CDR2 SYDVKM. The germline V and J ends were trimmed by 6 bases and 4 bases, with 18 bases remaining between them. CDR3: CASSITRTRAETQYF. The DNA for the CDR3 is TGTGCCAGCAGCATAACTAGGACGAGGGCAGAGACCCAGTACTTC.

The chain employs TRBV10-1 and TRBJ2-2; 9 nucleotides agree with TRBD2. This CDR3 is built from 16 residues. CDR1 WNHNN and CDR2 SYGVQD come from the germline V gene (reference sequence). V dropped 5 bases and J dropped 7; count of bases not matched to a gene: 11. CDR3 protein: CASSQTSGPKNGELFF. Written as DNA, the CDR3 is TGCGCCAGCAGTCAGACTAGCGGCCCAAAAAACGGGGAGCTGTTTTTT.

V is TRBV4-1 and J is TRBJ1-2, with D possibly being TRBD1 (5 bases). Trimming took off 0 bases at V and 5 bases at J, with 16 bases between the two ends. CDR1 is MGHRA, CDR2 YSYEKL, per germline. The CDR3 is made up of 16 amino acids. The DNA of the CDR3 is TGCGCCAGCAGCCAAGATAATGGAGGGGTGGGGTATGGCTACACCTTC. This codes for CASSQDNGGVGYGYTF.

V gene TRBV7-8 combines with J gene TRBJ2-5; the match to TRBD1 covers 8 bases. After removal of 5 bases from V and 2 bases from J, the junction contained 10 bases not matched to a gene. CDR1 and CDR2 from the germline V gene are SGHVS and FQNEAQ. This CDR3 comprises 16 residues. Here the CDR3 DNA reads TGTGCCAGCAGCGACTCCGGTTGGACAGGGCAAGAGACCCAGTACTTC. Translation: CASSDSGWTGQETQYF.

The chain carries TRBV19 and TRBJ2-7; D perhaps matches TRBD2 (6 bases). V lost 6 bases and J lost 2, with 14 bases in between. Looked up from germline, CDR1 is LNHDA and CDR2 is SQIVND (reference sequence). The CDR3 is 14 residues long. The CDR3 reads CASSAGGKTYEQYF. CDR3 DNA sequence: TGTGCCAGTAGCGCCGGGGGAAAAACCTACGAGCAGTACTTC.

J is TRBJ1-1 and V is TRBV2; D ambiguous. The germline CDR1 and CDR2 sequences are SNHLY and FYNNEI. Trimming shortened V by 6 bases and J by 1 base, and 6 bases separated the two germline ends. CDR3 size: 12 residues. CDR3 bases: TGTGCCAGCAGACGACAGAACACTGAAGCTTTCTTT. Translated: CASRRQNTEAFF.

The chain uses TRBV6-5 and TRBJ2-2; D perhaps matches TRBD2 (5 bases). The CDR3 loop spans 16 amino acids. Trimming took 0 bases from V and 2 from J, leaving 10 bases between them. Germline V CDR1 and CDR2: MNHEY, SVGAGI. DNA of the CDR3: TGTGCCAGCAGTTACTCGATTACTAGTAACACCGGGGAGCTGTTTTTT. This gives the protein CASSYSITSNTGELFF.

The rearrangement uses TRBV7-3 and TRBJ1-1; 7 nucleotides line up with TRBD1. V shed 7 bases, J shed 4 bases, and the junction held 6 bases outside the gene matches. Germline V gene lookup returns CDR1 SGHTA and CDR2 FQGTGA. This CDR3 is 13 amino acids long. The CDR3 region is CASTQGGGTEAFF. The CDR3 DNA is TGTGCCAGCACCCAGGGGGGCGGCACTGAAGCTTTCTTT.

The chain is built from TRBV19 and TRBJ2-1; D perhaps matches TRBD1 (8 bases). V dropped 4 bases and J dropped 8 bases, with 15 bases sitting between them. CDR3 size: 14 residues. The V gene's germline CDR1 is LNHDA and CDR2 SQIVND (reference sequence). CDR3 in amino acids: CASSKQGGLDEQFF. CDR3 DNA: TGTGCCAGTAGTAAACAGGGGGGGCTCGATGAGCAGTTCTTC.

The CDR3 DNA reads TGTGCCAGCAGTTACAGTTGGCAGGGCCAAGAGACCCAGTACTTC. Translating it yields CASSYSWQGQETQYF. The chain joins TRBV6-5 to TRBJ2-5; D might be TRBD1 (5 bases). The CDR3 is 15 amino acids. In germline, CDR1 is MNHEY, CDR2 SVGAGI. V was trimmed by 2 bases and J by 1 base, leaving 11 bases between them.

The chain has TRBV14 and TRBJ2-2, with 9 nucleotides matching TRBD2. V shed 0 bases and J 4 bases; nucleotides not matched to a gene: 15. CDR1 is SGHDN, CDR2 FVKESK, per germline. The CDR3 loop spans 20 amino acids. CDR3 nucleotide sequence: TGTGCCAGCAGCCAAGATGGACGGCGGGAGGGCCGAGGCGGCACCGGGGAGCTGTTTTTT. The encoded protein is CASSQDGRREGRGGTGELFF. Together with reference TRBV14 and TRBJ2-2, the CDR3 gives the full variable domain: EAGVTQFPSHSVIEKGQTVTLRCDPISGHDNLYWYRRVMGKEIKFLLHFVKESKQDESGMPNNRFLAERTGGTYSTLKVQPAELEDSGVYFCASSQDGRREGRGGTGELFFGEGSRLTVL.

The chain employs TRBV5-5 and TRBJ2-2; TRBD2 aligns across 9 bases. CDR1 is SGHKS, CDR2 YYEKEE, per germline (reference sequence). The CDR3 runs 15 residues. With V trimmed by 0 bases and J by 5 bases, 2 bases remained unmatched. CDR3 in amino acids: CASSLGGRETGELFF. CDR3 sequence (DNA): TGTGCCAGCAGCTTGGGCGGGAGGGAGACCGGGGAGCTGTTTTTT. The whole variable domain, filled in from reference TRBV5-5 and TRBJ2-2, reads DAGVTQSPTHLIKTRGQQVTLRCSPISGHKSVSWYQQVLGQGPQFIFQYYEKEERGRGNFPDRFSARQFPNYSSELNVNALLLGDSALYLCASSLGGRETGELFFGEGSRLTVL.

This rearrangement joins TRBV28 to TRBJ2-7; 9 positions agree with TRBD1. The trim removed 8 bases at V and 6 bases at J, leaving 11 bases unmatched. The germline CDR1 and CDR2 sequences are MDHEN and SYDVKM. The CDR3 length is 14 residues. The chain's CDR3 is CASRGQGRTREQYF. CDR3 sequence (DNA): TGTGCCAGCCGGGGACAGGGACGGACTCGCGAGCAGTACTTC.

The chain has TRBV19 and TRBJ1-4; D is unresolved. The CDR3 spans 13 residues. V lost 6 bases, J lost 7 bases, and 12 bases lay in between. Germline assignment: CDR1 LNHDA and CDR2 SQIVND (reference sequence). CDR3: CASSQEEGEKLFF. In nucleotides, the CDR3 is TGTGCCAGTAGCCAGGAAGAGGGTGAAAAACTGTTTTTT.